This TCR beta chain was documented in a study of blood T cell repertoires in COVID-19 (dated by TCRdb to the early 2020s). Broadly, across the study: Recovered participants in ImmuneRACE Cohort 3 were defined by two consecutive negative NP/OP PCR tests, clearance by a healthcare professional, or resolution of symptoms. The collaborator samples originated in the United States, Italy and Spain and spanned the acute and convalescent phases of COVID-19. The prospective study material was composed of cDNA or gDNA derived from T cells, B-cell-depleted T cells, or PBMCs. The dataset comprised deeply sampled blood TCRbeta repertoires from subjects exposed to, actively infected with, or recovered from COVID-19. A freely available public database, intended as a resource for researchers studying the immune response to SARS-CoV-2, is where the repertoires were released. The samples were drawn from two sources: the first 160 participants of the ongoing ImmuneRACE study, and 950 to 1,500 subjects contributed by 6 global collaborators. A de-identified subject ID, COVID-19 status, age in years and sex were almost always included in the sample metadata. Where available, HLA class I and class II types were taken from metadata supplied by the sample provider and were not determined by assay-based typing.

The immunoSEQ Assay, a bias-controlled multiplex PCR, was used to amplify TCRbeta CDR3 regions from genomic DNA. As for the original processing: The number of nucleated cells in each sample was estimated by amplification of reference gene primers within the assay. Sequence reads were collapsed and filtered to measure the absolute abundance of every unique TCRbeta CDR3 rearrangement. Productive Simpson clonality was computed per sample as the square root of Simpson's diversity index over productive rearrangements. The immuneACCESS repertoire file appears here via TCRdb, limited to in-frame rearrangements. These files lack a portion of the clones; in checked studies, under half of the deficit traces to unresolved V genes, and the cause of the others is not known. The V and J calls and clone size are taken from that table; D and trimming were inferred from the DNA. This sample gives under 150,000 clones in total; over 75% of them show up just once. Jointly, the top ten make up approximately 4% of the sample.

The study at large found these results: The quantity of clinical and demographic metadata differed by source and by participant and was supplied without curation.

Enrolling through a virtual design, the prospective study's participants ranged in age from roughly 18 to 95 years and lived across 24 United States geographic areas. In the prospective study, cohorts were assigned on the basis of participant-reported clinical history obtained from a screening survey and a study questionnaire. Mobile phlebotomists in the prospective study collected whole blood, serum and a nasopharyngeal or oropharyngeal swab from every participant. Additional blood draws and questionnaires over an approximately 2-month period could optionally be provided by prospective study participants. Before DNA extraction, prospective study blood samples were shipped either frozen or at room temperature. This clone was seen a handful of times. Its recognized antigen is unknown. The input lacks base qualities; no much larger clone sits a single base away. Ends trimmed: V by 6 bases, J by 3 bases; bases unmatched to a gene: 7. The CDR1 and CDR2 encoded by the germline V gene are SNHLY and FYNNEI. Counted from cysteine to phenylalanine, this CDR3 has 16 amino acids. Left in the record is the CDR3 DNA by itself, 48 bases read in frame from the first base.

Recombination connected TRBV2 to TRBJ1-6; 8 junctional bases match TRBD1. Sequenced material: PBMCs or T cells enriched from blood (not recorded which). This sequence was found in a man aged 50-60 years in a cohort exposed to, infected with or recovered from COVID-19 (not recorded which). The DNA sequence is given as TGTGCCAGCAGGGGGACAGGCAATCTCTATAATTCACCCCTCCACTTT. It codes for CASRGTGNLYNSPLHF.